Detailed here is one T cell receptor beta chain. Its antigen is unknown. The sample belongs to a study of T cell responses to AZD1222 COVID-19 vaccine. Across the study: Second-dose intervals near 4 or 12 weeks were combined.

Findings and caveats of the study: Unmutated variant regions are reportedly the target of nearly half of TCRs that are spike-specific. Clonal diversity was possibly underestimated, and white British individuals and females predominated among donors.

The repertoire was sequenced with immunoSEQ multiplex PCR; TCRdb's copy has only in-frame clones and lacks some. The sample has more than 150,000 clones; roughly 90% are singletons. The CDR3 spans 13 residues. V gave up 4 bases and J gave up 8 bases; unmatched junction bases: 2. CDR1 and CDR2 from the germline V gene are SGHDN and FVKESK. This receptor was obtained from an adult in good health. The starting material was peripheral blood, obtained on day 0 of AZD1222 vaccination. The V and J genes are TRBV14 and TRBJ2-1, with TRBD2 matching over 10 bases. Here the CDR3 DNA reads TGTGCCAGCAGCCCGCTAGCGGGAGATGAGCAGTTCTTC. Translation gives CASSPLAGDEQFF.